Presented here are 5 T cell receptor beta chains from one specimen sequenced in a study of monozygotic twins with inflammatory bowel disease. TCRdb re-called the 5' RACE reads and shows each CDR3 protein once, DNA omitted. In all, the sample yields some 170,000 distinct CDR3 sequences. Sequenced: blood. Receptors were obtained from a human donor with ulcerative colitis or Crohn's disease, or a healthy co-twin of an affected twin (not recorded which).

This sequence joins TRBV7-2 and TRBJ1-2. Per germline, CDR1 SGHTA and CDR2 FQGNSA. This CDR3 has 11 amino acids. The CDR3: CASSSTPLPTF.

The CDR3 here is CASSLRQGEQYF. J is TRBJ2-7 and V is TRBV7-2; the D gene TCRdb calls, TRBD2, cannot be checked with no DNA. Germline CDR1 and CDR2: SGHTA and FQGNSA. CDR3 length equals 12 residues.

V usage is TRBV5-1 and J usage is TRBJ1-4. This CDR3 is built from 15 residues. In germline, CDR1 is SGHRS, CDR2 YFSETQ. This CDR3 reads CASRTFSATNEKLFF. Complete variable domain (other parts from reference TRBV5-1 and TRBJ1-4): KAGVTQTPRYLIKTRGQQVTLSCSPISGHRSVSWYQQTPGQGLQFLFEYFSETQRNKGNFPGRFSGRQFSNSRSEMNVSTLELGDSALYLCASRTFSATNEKLFFGSGTQLSVL.

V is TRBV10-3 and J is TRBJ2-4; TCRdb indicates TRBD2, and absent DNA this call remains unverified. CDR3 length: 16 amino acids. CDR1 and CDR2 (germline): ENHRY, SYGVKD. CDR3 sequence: CAISETGPLAKNIQYF.

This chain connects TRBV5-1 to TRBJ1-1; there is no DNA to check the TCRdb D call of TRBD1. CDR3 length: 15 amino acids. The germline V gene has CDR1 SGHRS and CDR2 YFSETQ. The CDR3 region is CASSLDKISTSQGFF.